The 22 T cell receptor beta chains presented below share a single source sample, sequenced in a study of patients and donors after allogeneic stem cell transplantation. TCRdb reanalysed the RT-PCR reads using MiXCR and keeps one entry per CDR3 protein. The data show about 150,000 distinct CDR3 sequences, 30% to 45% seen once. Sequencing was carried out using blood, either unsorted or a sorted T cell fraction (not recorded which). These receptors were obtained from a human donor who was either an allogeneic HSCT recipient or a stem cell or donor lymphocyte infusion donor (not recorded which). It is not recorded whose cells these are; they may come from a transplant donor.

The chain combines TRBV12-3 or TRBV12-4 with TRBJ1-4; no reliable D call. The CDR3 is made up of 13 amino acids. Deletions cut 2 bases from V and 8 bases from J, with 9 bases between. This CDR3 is CASSLSVGEKLFF. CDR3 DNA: TGTGCCAGCAGTTTATCTGTAGGCGAAAAACTGTTTTTT.

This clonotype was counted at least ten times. The CDR3 DNA is TGTGCCAGCAGAGGACAGGGGAAGAGCAATCAGCCCCAGCATTTT. It is translated as CASRGQGKSNQPQHF. The genes are TRBV27 and TRBJ1-5; 9 positions agree with TRBD1. Germline loops: CDR1 MNHEY, CDR2 SMNVEV (reference sequence). Trimming at V came to 6 bases and at J to 1 base, leaving 4 bases not matched to a gene. CDR3 length: 15 amino acids.

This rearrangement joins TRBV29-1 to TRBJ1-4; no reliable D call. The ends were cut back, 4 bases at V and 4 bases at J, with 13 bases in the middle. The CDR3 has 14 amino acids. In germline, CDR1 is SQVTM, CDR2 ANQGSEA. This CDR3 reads CSVAGGFINEKLFF. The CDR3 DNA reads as TGCAGCGTTGCGGGCGGGTTTATTAATGAAAAACTGTTTTTT.

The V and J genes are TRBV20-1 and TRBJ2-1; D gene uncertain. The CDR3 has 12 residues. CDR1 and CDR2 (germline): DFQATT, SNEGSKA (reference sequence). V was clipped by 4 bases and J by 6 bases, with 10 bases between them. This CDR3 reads CSANGVGNEQFF. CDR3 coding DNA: TGCAGTGCTAACGGAGTCGGCAATGAGCAGTTCTTC.

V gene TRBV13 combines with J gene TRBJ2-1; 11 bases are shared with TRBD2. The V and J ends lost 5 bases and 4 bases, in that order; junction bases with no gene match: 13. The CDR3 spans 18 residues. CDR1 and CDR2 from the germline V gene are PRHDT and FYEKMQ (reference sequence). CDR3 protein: CASSPSLGLAGGYNEQFF. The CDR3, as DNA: TGTGCCAGCAGCCCTTCCTTGGGGCTAGCGGGGGGATACAATGAGCAGTTCTTC.

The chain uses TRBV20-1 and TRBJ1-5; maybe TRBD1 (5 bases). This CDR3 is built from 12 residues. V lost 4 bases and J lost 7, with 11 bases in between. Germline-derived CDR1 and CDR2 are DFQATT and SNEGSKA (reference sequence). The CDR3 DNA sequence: TGCAGTGCTACCCAGGGCGGACAGCCCCAGCATTTT. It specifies CSATQGGQPQHF.

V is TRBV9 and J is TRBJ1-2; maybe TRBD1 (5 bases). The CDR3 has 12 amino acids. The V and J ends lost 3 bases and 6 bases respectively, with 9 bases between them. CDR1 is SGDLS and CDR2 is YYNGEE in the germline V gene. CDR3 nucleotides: TGTGCCAGCAGCGGGGGCAGAAATGGCTACACCTTC. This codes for CASSGGRNGYTF.

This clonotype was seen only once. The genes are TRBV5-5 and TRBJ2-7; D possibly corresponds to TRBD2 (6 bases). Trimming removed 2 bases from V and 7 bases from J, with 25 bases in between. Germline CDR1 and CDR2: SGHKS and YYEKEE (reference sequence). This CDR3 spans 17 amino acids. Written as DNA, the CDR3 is TGTGCCAGCAGCTTCAGGTCCCCCGGACTAAAAAGCGAGGAGCAGTACTTC. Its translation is CASSFRSPGLKSEEQYF.

The CDR3 loop reads CAIMGTGRNSGNTIYF. CDR3 DNA sequence: TGTGCCATCATGGGGACAGGGCGAAACTCTGGAAACACCATATATTTT. The chain recombines TRBV10-3 with TRBJ1-3, with 9 bases fitting TRBD1. Trimming removed 7 bases from V and 0 bases from J; junction bases left unmatched: 7. CDR3 length: 16 residues. Per the germline V gene, CDR1 is ENHRY and CDR2 is SYGVKD.

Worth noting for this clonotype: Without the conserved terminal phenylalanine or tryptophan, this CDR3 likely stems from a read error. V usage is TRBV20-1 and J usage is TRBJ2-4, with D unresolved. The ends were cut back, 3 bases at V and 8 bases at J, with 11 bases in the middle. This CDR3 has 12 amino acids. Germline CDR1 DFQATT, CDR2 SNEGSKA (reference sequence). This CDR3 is CSASSRLDIQYL. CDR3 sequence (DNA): TGCAGTGCTAGTTCCCGACTTGACATTCAGTACCTC.

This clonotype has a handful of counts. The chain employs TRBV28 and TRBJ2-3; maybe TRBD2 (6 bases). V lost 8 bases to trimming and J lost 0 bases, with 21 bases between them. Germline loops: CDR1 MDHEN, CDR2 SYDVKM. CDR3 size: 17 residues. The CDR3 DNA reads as TGTGCCAGCCACTCCCGGAGGGTCAGAGCTAGCACAGATACGCAGTATTTT. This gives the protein CASHSRRVRASTDTQYF.

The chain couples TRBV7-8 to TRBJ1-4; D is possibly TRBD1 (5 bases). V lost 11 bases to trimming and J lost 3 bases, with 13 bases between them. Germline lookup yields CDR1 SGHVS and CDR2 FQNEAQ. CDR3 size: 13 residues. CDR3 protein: CAAGRGANEKLFF. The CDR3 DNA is TGTGCCGCCGGAAGGGGAGCTAATGAAAAACTGTTTTTT. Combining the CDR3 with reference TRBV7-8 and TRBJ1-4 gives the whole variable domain GAGVSQSPRYKVAKRGQDVALRCDPISGHVSLFWYQQALGQGPEFLTYFQNEAQLDKSGLPSDRFFAERPEGSVSTLKIQRTQQEDSAVYLCAAGRGANEKLFFGSGTQLSVL.

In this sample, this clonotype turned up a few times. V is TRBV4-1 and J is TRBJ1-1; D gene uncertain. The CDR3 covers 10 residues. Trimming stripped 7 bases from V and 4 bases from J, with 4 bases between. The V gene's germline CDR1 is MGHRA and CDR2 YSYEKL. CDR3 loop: CASMGTEAFF. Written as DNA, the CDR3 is TGCGCCAGCATGGGCACTGAAGCTTTCTTT.

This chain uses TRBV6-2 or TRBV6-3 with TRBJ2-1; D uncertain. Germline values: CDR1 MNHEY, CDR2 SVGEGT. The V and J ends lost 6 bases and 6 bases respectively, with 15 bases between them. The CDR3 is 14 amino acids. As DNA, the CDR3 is TGTGCCAGCAGCCTAATTGGGATTTGCAATGAGCAGTTCTTC. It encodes CASSLIGICNEQFF.

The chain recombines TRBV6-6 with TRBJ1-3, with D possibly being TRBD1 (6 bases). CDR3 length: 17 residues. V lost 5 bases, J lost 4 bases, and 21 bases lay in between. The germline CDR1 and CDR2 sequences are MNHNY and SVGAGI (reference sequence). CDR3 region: CASSPHPTGPGGNTIYF. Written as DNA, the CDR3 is TGTGCCAGCAGTCCACACCCTACAGGGCCAGGGGGAAACACCATATATTTT.

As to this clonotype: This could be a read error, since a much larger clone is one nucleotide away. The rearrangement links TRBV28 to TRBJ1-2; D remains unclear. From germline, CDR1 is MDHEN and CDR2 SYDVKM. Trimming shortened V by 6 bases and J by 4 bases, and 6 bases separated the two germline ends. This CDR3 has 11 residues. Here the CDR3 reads CASRAGYGYTF. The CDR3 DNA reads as TGTGCCAGCAGGGCCGGCTATGGCTACACCTTC.

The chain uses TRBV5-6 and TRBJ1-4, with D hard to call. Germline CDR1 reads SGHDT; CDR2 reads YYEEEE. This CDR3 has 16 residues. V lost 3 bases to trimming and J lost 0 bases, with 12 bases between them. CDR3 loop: CASSSEAAATNEKLFF. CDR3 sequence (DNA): TGTGCCAGCAGCTCGGAAGCGGCCGCAACTAATGAAAAACTGTTTTTT.

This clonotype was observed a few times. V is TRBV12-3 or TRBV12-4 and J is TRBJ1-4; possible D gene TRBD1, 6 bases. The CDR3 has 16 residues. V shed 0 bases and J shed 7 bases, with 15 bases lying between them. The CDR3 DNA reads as TGTGCCAGCAGTTTAGCGGGACAAATTGTGGCTGAAAAACTGTTTTTT. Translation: CASSLAGQIVAEKLFF.

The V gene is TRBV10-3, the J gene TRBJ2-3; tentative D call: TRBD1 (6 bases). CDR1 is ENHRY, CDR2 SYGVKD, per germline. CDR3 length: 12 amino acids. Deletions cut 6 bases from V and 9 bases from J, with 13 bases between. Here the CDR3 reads CAIRQQGPTQYF. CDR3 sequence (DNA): TGTGCCATCAGACAACAGGGTCCCACGCAGTATTTT.

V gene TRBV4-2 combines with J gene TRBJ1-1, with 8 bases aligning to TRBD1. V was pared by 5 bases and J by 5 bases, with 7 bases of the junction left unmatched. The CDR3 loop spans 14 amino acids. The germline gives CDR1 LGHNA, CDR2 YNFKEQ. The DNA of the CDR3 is TGTGCCAGCAGCTCGTCAGGGGACAGGACTGAAGCTTTCTTT. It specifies CASSSSGDRTEAFF.

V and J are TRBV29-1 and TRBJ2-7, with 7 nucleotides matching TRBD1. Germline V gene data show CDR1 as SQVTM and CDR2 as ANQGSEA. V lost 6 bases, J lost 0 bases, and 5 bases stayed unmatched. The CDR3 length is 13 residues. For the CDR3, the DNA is TGCAGCGTCCTTGGGACAGACTCCTACGAGCAGTACTTC. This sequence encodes CSVLGTDSYEQYF.

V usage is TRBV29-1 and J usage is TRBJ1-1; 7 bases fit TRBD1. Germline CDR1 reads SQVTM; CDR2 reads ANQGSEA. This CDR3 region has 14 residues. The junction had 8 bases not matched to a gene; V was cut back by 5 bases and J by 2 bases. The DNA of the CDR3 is TGCAGCGTTTGGGGGACAGTTATTAACACTGAAGCTTTCTTT. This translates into CSVWGTVINTEAFF.